These T cell receptor beta chains were read from a single sample in a study of PD-L1 blockade in urothelial cancer. Using immunoSEQ multiplex PCR, the repertoire was profiled, and TCRdb retains in-frame clones only, with some absent. The sample yields tens of thousands of clones, about four fifths seen once. The sample consisted of PBMCs, taken around atezolizumab (anti-PD-L1) treatment. The receptors stem from a man between 65 and 80 years old with urothelial cancer. The conserved cysteine and the conserved F or W are not part of the CDR3 here. Fields, in order: J gene, V gene, CDR3 protein.

J gene: TRBJ2-7
V gene: TRBV7-2
CDR3 protein: ASSLEGTSGREQY

J gene: TRBJ1-2
V gene: TRBV28
CDR3 protein: ASSSGQGPGYT

J gene: TRBJ1-2
V gene: TRBV5-1
CDR3 protein: ASSSPGDDYGYT

J gene: TRBJ2-7
V gene: TRBV5-4
CDR3 protein: ASSLDPGQANYEQY

J gene: TRBJ1-1
V gene: TRBV7-8
CDR3 protein: ASSLRRTGDVTEAF

J gene: TRBJ1-3
V gene: TRBV10-2
CDR3 protein: ASTDLGIGNTIY

J gene: TRBJ2-5
V gene: TRBV10-3
CDR3 protein: AIKTGTRDQETQY

J gene: TRBJ2-1
V gene: TRBV4-1
CDR3 protein: ASSQLRLVADNEQF

J gene: TRBJ2-1
V gene: TRBV9
CDR3 protein: ASSVGQASSYNEQF

J gene: TRBJ2-2
V gene: TRBV9
CDR3 protein: ASTLGSGGYANTGELF

J gene: TRBJ2-1
V gene: TRBV6-5
CDR3 protein: ASSKPGTGKQF

J gene: TRBJ1-1
V gene: TRBV9
CDR3 protein: ASSVVGPATEAF

J gene: TRBJ2-1
V gene: TRBV7-2
CDR3 protein: ASSLEAGLYNEQF

J gene: TRBJ2-5
V gene: TRBV6-6
CDR3 protein: ASSFVSGRVETQY

J gene: TRBJ2-1
V gene: TRBV11-3
CDR3 protein: ASSLVNSGRGNEQF

J gene: TRBJ2-1
V gene: TRBV7-2
CDR3 protein: ASSFSPPSGGMNNEQF

J gene: TRBJ1-5
V gene: TRBV4-2
CDR3 protein: ASSQAQGTQPQH

J gene: TRBJ1-1
V gene: TRBV2
CDR3 protein: ASLRGNTEAF

J gene: TRBJ2-5
V gene: TRBV5-1
CDR3 protein: ASSFSTSVGETQY

J gene: TRBJ2-7
V gene: TRBV30
CDR3 protein: AWSPGLAGEQY

J gene: TRBJ2-3
V gene: TRBV5-6
CDR3 protein: ASSLGLSSTDTQY

J gene: TRBJ1-2
V gene: TRBV28
CDR3 protein: ASSLEGKAYGYT

J gene: TRBJ2-7
V gene: TRBV6-6
CDR3 protein: ASSSLPRGTDEQY

J gene: TRBJ2-1
V gene: TRBV19
CDR3 protein: ASRGLAGGNEQF

J gene: TRBJ1-1
V gene: TRBV5-8
CDR3 protein: ASRPGREAF

J gene: TRBJ2-5
V gene: TRBV19
CDR3 protein: ASSGQGARETQY

J gene: TRBJ1-1
V gene: TRBV5-1
CDR3 protein: ASTGGLGNTEAF

J gene: TRBJ2-2
V gene: TRBV27
CDR3 protein: ASSPLAFGTGVVNTGELF

J gene: TRBJ1-2
V gene: TRBV19
CDR3 protein: ASSDRGLDGYT

J gene: TRBJ1-2
V gene: TRBV9
CDR3 protein: ASSHQTGDRDYGYT

J gene: TRBJ2-1
V gene: TRBV19
CDR3 protein: ASSIVPGLAGGNEQF

J gene: TRBJ2-4
V gene: TRBV5-5
CDR3 protein: ASSPILTGSGIQY

J gene: TRBJ2-3
V gene: TRBV5-4
CDR3 protein: ASSRDSSLDTQY

J gene: TRBJ1-2
V gene: TRBV27
CDR3 protein: ASSFQTGGAGYGYT

J gene: TRBJ1-5
V gene: TRBV6-1
CDR3 protein: ASSSPRVEAQPQH

J gene: TRBJ1-6
V gene: TRBV5-4
CDR3 protein: ASSVTGVLTLH

J gene: TRBJ2-7
V gene: TRBV5-1
CDR3 protein: ASSLDRGVNEQY

J gene: TRBJ2-5
V gene: TRBV9
CDR3 protein: ASSRDSDSRETQY

J gene: TRBJ2-3
V gene: TRBV18
CDR3 protein: ASSTQRSTDTQY

J gene: TRBJ2-1
V gene: TRBV9
CDR3 protein: ASSVDPQVNEQF

J gene: TRBJ1-2
V gene: TRBV5-4
CDR3 protein: ASSLEGAYGYT

J gene: TRBJ2-1
V gene: TRBV5-4
CDR3 protein: ASSERLNPINEQF

J gene: TRBJ2-6
V gene: TRBV6-7
CDR3 protein: ASNSGTGSSGANVLT

J gene: TRBJ1-2
V gene: TRBV19
CDR3 protein: ASTTRRGGSGYT

J gene: TRBJ1-2
V gene: TRBV5-6
CDR3 protein: ASSGTASNYGYT

J gene: TRBJ1-5
V gene: TRBV2
CDR3 protein: ASTQGRGSQPQH

J gene: TRBJ2-7
V gene: TRBV4-1
CDR3 protein: ASSQVAGTNYEQY

J gene: TRBJ2-3
V gene: TRBV30
CDR3 protein: ACREGPDTQY

J gene: TRBJ2-1
V gene: TRBV7-8
CDR3 protein: ASSPGLGDEQF

J gene: TRBJ2-7
V gene: TRBV14
CDR3 protein: ASSQVGARQY

J gene: TRBJ2-7
V gene: TRBV5-6
CDR3 protein: ASSLGRGRQGLY

J gene: TRBJ1-4
V gene: TRBV11-2
CDR3 protein: ASSLDTFNEKLF

J gene: TRBJ2-6
V gene: TRBV5-6
CDR3 protein: ASSWGGPGANVLT

J gene: TRBJ1-2
V gene: TRBV29-1
CDR3 protein: SVDGGTGDGYT

J gene: TRBJ2-1
V gene: TRBV4-1
CDR3 protein: ASSQDSAGEGNEQF